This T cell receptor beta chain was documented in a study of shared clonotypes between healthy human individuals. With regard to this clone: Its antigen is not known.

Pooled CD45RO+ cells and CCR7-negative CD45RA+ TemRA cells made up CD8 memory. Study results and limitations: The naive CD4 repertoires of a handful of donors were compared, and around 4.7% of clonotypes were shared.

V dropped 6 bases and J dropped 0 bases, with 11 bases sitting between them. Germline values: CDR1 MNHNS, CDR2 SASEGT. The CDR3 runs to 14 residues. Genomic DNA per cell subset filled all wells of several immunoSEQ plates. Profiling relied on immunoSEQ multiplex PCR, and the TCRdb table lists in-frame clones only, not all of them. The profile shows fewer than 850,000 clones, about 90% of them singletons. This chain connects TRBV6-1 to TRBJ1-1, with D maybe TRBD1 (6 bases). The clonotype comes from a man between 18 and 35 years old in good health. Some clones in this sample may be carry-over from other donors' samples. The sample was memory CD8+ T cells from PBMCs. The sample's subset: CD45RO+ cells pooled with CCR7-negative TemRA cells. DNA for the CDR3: TGTGCCAGCAGCAGGACAGCCATGAACACTGAAGCTTTCTTT. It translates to CASSRTAMNTEAFF.